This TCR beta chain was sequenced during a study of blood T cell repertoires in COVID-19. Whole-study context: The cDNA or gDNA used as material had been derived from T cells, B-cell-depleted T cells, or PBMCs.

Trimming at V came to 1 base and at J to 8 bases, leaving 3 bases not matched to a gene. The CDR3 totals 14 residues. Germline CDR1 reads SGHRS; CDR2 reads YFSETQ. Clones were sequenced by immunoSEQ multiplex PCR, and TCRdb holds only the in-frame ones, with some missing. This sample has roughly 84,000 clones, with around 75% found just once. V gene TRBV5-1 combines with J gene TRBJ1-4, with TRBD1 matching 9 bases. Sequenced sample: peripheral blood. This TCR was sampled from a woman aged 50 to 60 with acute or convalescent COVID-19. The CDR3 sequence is CASSLTGGGEKLFF. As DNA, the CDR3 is TGCGCCAGCAGCTTGACAGGGGGCGGCGAAAAACTGTTTTTT.